A selection of T cell receptor beta chains follows, all from one sample in a study of blood T cell repertoires in COVID-19. Measured with immunoSEQ multiplex PCR; TCRdb has only the in-frame clones, and not every one. The top ten clones hold about 9.9% of a sample with more than 200,000 clones, about nine tenths of them seen once. The material sequenced was peripheral blood. The source of these receptors is a man in his fifties or sixties with COVID-19, enrolled during active disease. Each CDR3 is given with its conserved first and last residue. A D gene is named only where the DNA matches it firmly. Clone size is given for some rows only: seen once, a few or many times, or a class if the clone is expanded.

TRBV2	TRBD1	-	TRBJ1-2	TGTGCCAGCAGTGATGACAGGGATAGAGCTAACTATGGCTACACCTTC	CASSDDRDRANYGYTF
TRBV20-1	TRBD1	once	TRBJ1-3	TGCAGTGCTAGTCCCGGGACAGGGACTGGAAACACCATATATTTT	CSASPGTGTGNTIYF
TRBV3-1/TRBV3-2	TRBD2	-	TRBJ2-7	TGTGCCAGCAGCCAAGAGGGTAGCGGGCGGCCGCTCTACGAGCAGTACTTC	CASSQEGSGRPLYEQYF
TRBV9	TRBD1	few	TRBJ1-2	TGTGCCAGCAGCGTAGGAAGCCCGAGACAGGGGGCAGAGTATGGCTACACCTTC	CASSVGSPRQGAEYGYTF
TRBV19	-	-	TRBJ1-5	TGTGCCAGTAGTATCGCGGCAGGGGGCAATCAGCCCCAGCATTTT	CASSIAAGGNQPQHF
TRBV6-5	-	-	TRBJ1-1	TGTGCCAGCAGTTACTCTCTCGGCACTGAAGCTTTCTTT	CASSYSLGTEAFF
TRBV2	-	-	TRBJ1-2	TGTGCCAGCAGTGAAACCTTCCCCTCTATTAGCTACACCTTC	CASSETFPSISYTF
TRBV27	TRBD2	-	TRBJ2-1	TGTGCCAGCAGTTTAAGGACTAGCGGGGGGATGTACAATGAGCAGTTCTTC	CASSLRTSGGMYNEQFF
TRBV5-4	-	-	TRBJ2-7	TGTGCCAGCAGCTTGGGGCAGGGGCGTTCCTACGAGCAGTACTTC	CASSLGQGRSYEQYF
TRBV5-1	TRBD2	-	TRBJ2-3	TGCGCCAGCAGCTTGGGTAGCGGGAGGGGAGATACGCAGTATTTT	CASSLGSGRGDTQYF
TRBV6-2/TRBV6-3	TRBD2	-	TRBJ2-2	TGTGCCAGCAGTACAACTAAGCGGGGGCCGAACACCGGGGAGCTGTTTTTT	CASSTTKRGPNTGELFF
TRBV27	-	-	TRBJ1-1	TGTGCCAGCACCCCAGTTTTCTGGGGGAGGGCTTTCTTT	CASTPVFWGRAFF
TRBV27	TRBD2	-	TRBJ2-3	TGTGCCAGCAGGACTAGCGGGAGTACAGATACGCAGTATTTT	CASRTSGSTDTQYF
TRBV24-1	-	-	TRBJ1-5	TGTGCCACCAGTGGTCCAGGGAAGGGTCAGCCCCAGCATTTT	CATSGPGKGQPQHF
TRBV7-6	-	-	TRBJ2-1	TGTGCCAGCAGCTTAGGGCAGGCAGAGAACTCCTACAATGAGCAGTTCTTC	CASSLGQAENSYNEQFF
TRBV30	TRBD1	-	TRBJ2-7	TGTGCCTGGGACCAGGGACAGGGGTCTCGGCAGTACTTC	CAWDQGQGSRQYF
TRBV5-1	TRBD1	-	TRBJ2-7	TGCGCCAGCAGCTTGGGGAGACAGGGGTACGAGCAGTACTTC	CASSLGRQGYEQYF
TRBV6-1	-	few	TRBJ2-5	TGTGCCAGCTGTGAAGGGGGGAGGGGGGCTGGGGAGACCCAGTACTTC	CASCEGGRGAGETQYF
TRBV7-9	TRBD1	-	TRBJ1-2	TGTGCCAGCGGAACCGCCGGGACAGGGTCGCGTGGCTACACCTTC	CASGTAGTGSRGYTF
TRBV5-1	TRBD2	-	TRBJ2-7	TGCGCCAGCAGCCGCGGGACTAGCGGGAGAGGTTCTGCGTCCGAGCAGTACTTC	CASSRGTSGRGSASEQYF
TRBV4-1	-	-	TRBJ1-5	TGCGCCAGCAGCCAAGTATGGTCAGGGGACAATCAGCCCCAGCATTTT	CASSQVWSGDNQPQHF
TRBV7-2	-	once	TRBJ2-1	TGTGCCAGCAGCTTAGCGAAAGGGGGATACAATGAGCAGTTCTTC	CASSLAKGGYNEQFF
TRBV5-4	TRBD1	-	TRBJ2-7	TGTGCCAGCAGCGGGGACAGCTACGAGCAGTACTTC	CASSGDSYEQYF
TRBV14	TRBD1	-	TRBJ1-2	TGTGCCAGCAGCCCCCGGACAGGGTCTGGCTACACCTTC	CASSPRTGSGYTF
TRBV4-1	-	-	TRBJ1-6	TGCGCCAGCGCACAGGTGAATTCACCCCTCCACTTT	CASAQVNSPLHF
TRBV20-1	-	-	TRBJ1-6	TGCAGTGCTAGCTTTTCACCCCTCCACTTT	CSASFSPLHF
TRBV24-1	-	-	TRBJ2-3	TGTGCCACCAGTGATTTAGGCACAGGAGGGGCAGATACGCAGTATTTT	CATSDLGTGGADTQYF
TRBV5-4	TRBD1	-	TRBJ1-2	TGTGCCAGCAGCTCCCCGACAGGGGGCGACTATGGCTACACCTTC	CASSSPTGGDYGYTF
TRBV30	TRBD1	-	TRBJ1-2	TGTGCCTGGAGTCCGGCAGGGGGAACGTTTGGCTACACCTTC	CAWSPAGGTFGYTF
TRBV18	-	-	TRBJ2-7	TGTGCCAGCTCAAATCCGGGATCAACCTACGAGCAGTACTTC	CASSNPGSTYEQYF
TRBV12-3/TRBV12-4	-	-	TRBJ2-3	TGTGCCAGCAGCCTAGCAAGCACAGATACGCAGTATTTT	CASSLASTDTQYF
TRBV7-2	TRBD2	-	TRBJ2-7	TGTGCCAGCAGCTTTACTAGCGGTGGCTCCTACGAGCAGTACTTC	CASSFTSGGSYEQYF
TRBV28	-	-	TRBJ2-7	TGTGCCAGCAGTTTATCAGGCGACTCCTACGAGCAGTACTTC	CASSLSGDSYEQYF
TRBV27	-	-	TRBJ2-3	TGTGCCAGCAGACACAACCCGCGCGGGGGCGCTTTTGGTACGCAGTATTTT	CASRHNPRGGAFGTQYF
TRBV6-6	TRBD1	few	TRBJ1-6	TGTGCCAGCAGTCCGCCGGGACCGGGACAGGGGGGCGAGGAGAGATACTTT	CASSPPGPGQGGEERYF
TRBV27	TRBD1	-	TRBJ1-5	TGTGCCAGCAGTTACACAGGGGGCAATCAGCCCCAGCATTTT	CASSYTGGNQPQHF
TRBV15	-	-	TRBJ1-5	TGTGCCACCAGCAGAGATTTTAGTGGTAGCAATCAGCCCCAGCATTTT	CATSRDFSGSNQPQHF
TRBV10-2	TRBD1	-	TRBJ1-1	TGCGCCAGCAGCGCCGACGGGGGACCCGAACAGGGGGCAGATGGTGAAGCTTTCTTT	CASSADGGPEQGADGEAFF
TRBV11-2	TRBD2	-	TRBJ2-7	TGTGCCAGCAGCCCACGGCCTAGCGGGCGCTCCTACGAGCAGTACTTC	CASSPRPSGRSYEQYF
TRBV3-1/TRBV3-2	-	-	TRBJ2-2	TGTGCCAGCAGCCAAGATAATACAGGGACCGGGGAGCTGTTTTTT	CASSQDNTGTGELFF
TRBV7-8	TRBD1	-	TRBJ1-5	TGTGCCAGCACCAAAGACAGGGTCTTTAGCAATCAGCCCCAGCATTTT	CASTKDRVFSNQPQHF